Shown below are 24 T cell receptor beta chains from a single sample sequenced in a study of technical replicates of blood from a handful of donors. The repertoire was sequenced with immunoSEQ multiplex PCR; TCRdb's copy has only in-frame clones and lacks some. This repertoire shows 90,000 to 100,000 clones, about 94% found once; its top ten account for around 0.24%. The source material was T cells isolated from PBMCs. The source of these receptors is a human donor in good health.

This CDR3 reads CASSQAGGVGTGELFF. CDR3 DNA: TGCGCCAGCAGCCAAGCGGGGGGGGTCGGGACCGGGGAGCTGTTTTTT. This chain links TRBV4-1 with TRBJ2-2; 8 nucleotides match TRBD2. The CDR3 totals 16 residues. The germline CDR1 and CDR2 sequences are MGHRA and YSYEKL. J was trimmed by 5 bases and V by 1 base; bases with no gene match: 6.

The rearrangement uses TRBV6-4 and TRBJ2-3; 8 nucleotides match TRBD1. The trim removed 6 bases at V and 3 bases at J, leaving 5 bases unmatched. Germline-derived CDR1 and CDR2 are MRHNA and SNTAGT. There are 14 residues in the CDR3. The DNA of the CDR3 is TGTGCCAGCAGCCCACAGGGGGGAACAGATACGCAGTATTTT. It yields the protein CASSPQGGTDTQYF.

The CDR3 loop is CASSTGAYGYTF. The CDR3 DNA is TGTGCCAGCAGCACAGGGGCCTATGGCTACACCTTC. The chain links TRBV2 to TRBJ1-2, with 7 nucleotides matching TRBD1. The CDR3 loop spans 12 amino acids. The germline V gene encodes CDR1 SNHLY and CDR2 FYNNEI. V shed 6 bases and J 4 bases; nucleotides not matched to a gene: 2.

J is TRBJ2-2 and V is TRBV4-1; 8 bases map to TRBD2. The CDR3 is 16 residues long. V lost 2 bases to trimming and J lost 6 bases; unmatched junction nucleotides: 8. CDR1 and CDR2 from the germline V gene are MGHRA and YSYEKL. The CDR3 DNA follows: TGCGCCAGCAGCCAATTGGGGCAGCGGGAGCCCGGGGAGCTGTTTTTT. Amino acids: CASSQLGQREPGELFF.

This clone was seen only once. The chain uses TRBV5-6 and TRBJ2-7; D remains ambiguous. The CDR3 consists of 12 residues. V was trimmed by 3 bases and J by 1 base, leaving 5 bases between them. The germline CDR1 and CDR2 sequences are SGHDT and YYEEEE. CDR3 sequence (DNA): TGTGCCAGCAGCTCCCCGTCCTACGAGCAGTACTTC. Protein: CASSSPSYEQYF.

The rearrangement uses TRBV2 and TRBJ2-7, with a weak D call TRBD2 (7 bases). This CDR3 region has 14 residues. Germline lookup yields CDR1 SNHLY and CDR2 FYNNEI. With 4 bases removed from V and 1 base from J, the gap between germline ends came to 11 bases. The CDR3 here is CASSGAGASYEQYF. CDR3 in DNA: TGTGCCAGCAGTGGGGCGGGGGCGTCCTACGAGCAGTACTTC. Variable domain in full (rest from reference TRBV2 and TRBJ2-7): EPEVTQTPSHQVTQMGQEVILRCVPISNHLYFYWYRQILGQKVEFLVSFYNNEISEKSEIFDDQFSVERPDGSNFTLKIRSTKLEDSAMYFCASSGAGASYEQYFGPGTRLTVT.

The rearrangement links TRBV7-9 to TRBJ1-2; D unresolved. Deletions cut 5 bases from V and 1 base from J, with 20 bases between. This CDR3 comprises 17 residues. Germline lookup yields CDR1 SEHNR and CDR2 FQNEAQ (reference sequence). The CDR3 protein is CASSPTEGSSFNYGYTF. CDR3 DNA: TGTGCCAGCAGCCCAACCGAAGGGAGCTCGTTTAACTATGGCTACACCTTC.

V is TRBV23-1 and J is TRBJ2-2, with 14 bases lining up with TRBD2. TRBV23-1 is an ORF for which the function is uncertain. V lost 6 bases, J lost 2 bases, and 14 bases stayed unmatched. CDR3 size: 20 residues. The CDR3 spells CASSRPGTSGGDTNTGELFF. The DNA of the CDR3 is TGCGCCAGCAGCCGCCCCGGGACTAGCGGGGGAGATACCAACACCGGGGAGCTGTTTTTT.

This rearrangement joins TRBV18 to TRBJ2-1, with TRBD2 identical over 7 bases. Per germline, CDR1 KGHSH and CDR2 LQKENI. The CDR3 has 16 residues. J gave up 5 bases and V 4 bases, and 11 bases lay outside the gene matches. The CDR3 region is CASSLHLGGENNEQFF. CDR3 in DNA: TGTGCCAGCTCACTCCATCTTGGGGGGGAGAACAATGAGCAGTTCTTC. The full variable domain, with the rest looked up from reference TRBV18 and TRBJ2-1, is NAGVMQNPRHLVRRRGQEARLRCSPMKGHSHVYWYRQLPEEGLKFMVYLQKENIIDESGMPKERFSAEFPKEGPSILRIQQVVRGDSAAYFCASSLHLGGENNEQFFGPGTRLTVL.

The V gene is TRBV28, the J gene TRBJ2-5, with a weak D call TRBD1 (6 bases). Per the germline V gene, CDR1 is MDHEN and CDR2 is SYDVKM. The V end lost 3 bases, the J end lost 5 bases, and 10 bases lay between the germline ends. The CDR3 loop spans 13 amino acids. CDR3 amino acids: CASSFPGEETQYF. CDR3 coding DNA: TGTGCCAGCAGTTTCCCAGGGGAGGAGACCCAGTACTTC.

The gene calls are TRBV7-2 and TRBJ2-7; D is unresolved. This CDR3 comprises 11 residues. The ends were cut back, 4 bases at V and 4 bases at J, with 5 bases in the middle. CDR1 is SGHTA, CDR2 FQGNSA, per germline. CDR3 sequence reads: CASSSIYEQYF. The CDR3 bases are TGTGCCAGCAGCTCAATTTACGAGCAGTACTTC.

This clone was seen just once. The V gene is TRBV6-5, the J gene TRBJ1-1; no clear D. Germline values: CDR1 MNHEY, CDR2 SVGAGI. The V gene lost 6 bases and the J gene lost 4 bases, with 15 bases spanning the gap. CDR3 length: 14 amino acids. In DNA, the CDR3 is TGTGCCAGCAGACCCCCCGGTACCGTCACTGAAGCTTTCTTT. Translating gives CASRPPGTVTEAFF.

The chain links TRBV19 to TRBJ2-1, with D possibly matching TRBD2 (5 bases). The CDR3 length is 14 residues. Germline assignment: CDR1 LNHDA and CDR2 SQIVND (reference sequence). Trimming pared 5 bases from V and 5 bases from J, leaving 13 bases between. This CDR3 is CASSFLGENNEQFF. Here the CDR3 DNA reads TGTGCCAGTAGTTTTCTCGGGGAGAACAATGAGCAGTTCTTC. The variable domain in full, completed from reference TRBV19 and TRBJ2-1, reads DGGITQSPKYLFRKEGQNVTLSCEQNLNHDAMYWYRQDPGQGLRLIYYSQIVNDFQKGDIAEGYSVSREKKESFPLTVTSAQKNPTAFYLCASSFLGENNEQFFGPGTRLTVL.

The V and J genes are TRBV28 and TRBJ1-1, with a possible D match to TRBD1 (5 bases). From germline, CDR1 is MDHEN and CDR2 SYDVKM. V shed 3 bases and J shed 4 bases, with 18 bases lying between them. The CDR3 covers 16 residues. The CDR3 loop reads CASSFGTGERGTEAFF. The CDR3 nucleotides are TGTGCCAGCAGTTTTGGGACGGGGGAACGAGGCACTGAAGCTTTCTTT.

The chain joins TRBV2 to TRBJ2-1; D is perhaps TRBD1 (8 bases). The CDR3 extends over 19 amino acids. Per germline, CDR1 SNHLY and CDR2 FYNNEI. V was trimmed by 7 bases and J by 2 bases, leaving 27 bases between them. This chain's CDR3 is CASKVRGRSRAGAYNEQFF. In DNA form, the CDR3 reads TGTGCCAGCAAAGTCAGGGGGCGAAGCAGGGCGGGAGCCTACAATGAGCAGTTCTTC.

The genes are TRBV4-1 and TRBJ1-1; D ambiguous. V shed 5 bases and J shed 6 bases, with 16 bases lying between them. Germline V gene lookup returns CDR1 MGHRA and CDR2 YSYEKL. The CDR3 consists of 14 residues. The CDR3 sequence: CASSGEDVSPEAFF. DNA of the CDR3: TGCGCCAGCAGCGGGGAGGATGTTAGCCCTGAAGCTTTCTTT.

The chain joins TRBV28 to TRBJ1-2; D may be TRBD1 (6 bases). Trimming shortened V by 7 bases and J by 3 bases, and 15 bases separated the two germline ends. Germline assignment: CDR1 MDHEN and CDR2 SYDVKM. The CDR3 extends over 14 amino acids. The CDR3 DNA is TGTGCCAGCACCGTAACAGGGCTTTACTATGGCTACACCTTC. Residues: CASTVTGLYYGYTF.

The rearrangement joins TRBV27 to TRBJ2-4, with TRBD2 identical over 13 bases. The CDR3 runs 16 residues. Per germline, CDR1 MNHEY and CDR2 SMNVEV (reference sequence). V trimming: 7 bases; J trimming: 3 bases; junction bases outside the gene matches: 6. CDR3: CASKGLAGAGKNIQYF. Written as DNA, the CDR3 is TGTGCCAGCAAAGGACTAGCGGGAGCGGGCAAAAACATTCAGTACTTC.

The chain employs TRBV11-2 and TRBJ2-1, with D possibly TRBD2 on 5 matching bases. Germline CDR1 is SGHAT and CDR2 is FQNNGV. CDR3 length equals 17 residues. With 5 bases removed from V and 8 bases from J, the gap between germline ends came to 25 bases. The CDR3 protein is CASSPGSGGIPLDEQFF. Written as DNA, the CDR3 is TGTGCCAGCAGCCCGGGGTCGGGCGGTATACCCCTTGATGAGCAGTTCTTC.

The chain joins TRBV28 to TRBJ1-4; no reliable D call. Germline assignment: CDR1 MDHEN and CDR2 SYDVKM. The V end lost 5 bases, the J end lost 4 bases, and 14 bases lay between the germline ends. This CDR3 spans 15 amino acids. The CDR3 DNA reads TGTGCCAGCAGTAGGGAGACTCAATTTAATGAAAAACTGTTTTTT. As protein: CASSRETQFNEKLFF.

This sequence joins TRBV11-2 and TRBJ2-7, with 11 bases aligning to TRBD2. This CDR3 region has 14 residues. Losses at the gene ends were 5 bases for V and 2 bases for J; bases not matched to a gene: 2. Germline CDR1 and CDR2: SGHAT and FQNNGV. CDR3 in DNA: TGTGCCAGCAGCGGGACTAGCGGCCCCTACGAGCAGTACTTC. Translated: CASSGTSGPYEQYF.

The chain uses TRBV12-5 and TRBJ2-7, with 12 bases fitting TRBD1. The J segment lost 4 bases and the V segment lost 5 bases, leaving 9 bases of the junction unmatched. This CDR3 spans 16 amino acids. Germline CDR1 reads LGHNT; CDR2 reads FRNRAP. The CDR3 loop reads CASGTTGTGGRYEQYF. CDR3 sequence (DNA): TGTGCTAGTGGTACCACCGGGACAGGGGGCCGTTACGAGCAGTACTTC.

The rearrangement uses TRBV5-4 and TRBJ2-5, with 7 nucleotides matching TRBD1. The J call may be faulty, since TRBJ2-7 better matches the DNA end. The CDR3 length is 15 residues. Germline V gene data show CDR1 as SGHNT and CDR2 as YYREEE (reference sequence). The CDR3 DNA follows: TGTGCCAGCAGCTTGCAGGCAGGGGGTCCCTACGAGCAGTACTTC. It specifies CASSLQAGGPYEQYF.

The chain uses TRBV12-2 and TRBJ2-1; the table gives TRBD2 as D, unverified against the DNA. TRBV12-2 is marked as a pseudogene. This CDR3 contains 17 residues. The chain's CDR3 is CASRLLLASETSNEQFF. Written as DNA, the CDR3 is TGTGCAAGTCGCTTATTGCTGGCGTCAGAGACTAGCAATGAGCAGTTCTTC.